This T cell receptor beta chain was recorded in a study of PD-L1 blockade in urothelial cancer listed by TCRdb under 2017. Background for the entire study: All patients started therapy around 2014 and received atezolizumab 1,200 mg intravenously every 3 weeks. Blood samples were analyzed at 3 weeks after treatment start (second dose) and at 6 weeks after treatment start. Durable clinical benefit was achieved by nine patients but not by the remaining 20. Pretreatment blood TCR-seq was available for around 29 patients, at least one posttreatment blood collection was obtained for about 24 patients, and tumor TCR-seq was available for about 24 patients. Durable clinical benefit was defined as a progression-free survival longer than 6 months, and TCR features were additionally tested against progression-free survival and overall survival. The study, an exploratory multi-omic analysis, examined somatic, immune and clinical correlates of response to PD-L1 blockade with atezolizumab in urothelial cancer. An ECOG performance status of 0 or 1 was recorded for the patients, and 0 to 3 prior chemotherapy regimens had been received by the patients. A median of about 140,000 T cells and 83,000 or so unique TCRs was obtained from blood samples, and a median clonality of 0.080 was observed. Pretreatment tumor samples and matched peripheral blood, collected serially before and after atezolizumab treatment, underwent TCR sequencing. About 90% of the 29 patients were males with bladder-origin urothelial cancer, and about 65% of the roughly 30 reported a prior smoking history. In the same patients, pretreatment tumors underwent whole exome sequencing and RNA sequencing in addition to TCR sequencing.

Concerning this clone itself: Its antigen remains unidentified. No base quality values were provided; no much bigger clone lies one nucleotide off. Distinct nucleotide sequences in the sample also encode this CDR3.

A cohort of around 29 patients with locally advanced or metastatic urothelial carcinoma, treated at Memorial Sloan Kettering on a trial protocol, was included. Peripheral blood mononuclear cells were collected pretreatment and during treatment, at between 1 and 8 total time points per patient. The Qiagen DNeasy Blood extraction kit was used to purify genomic DNA from total PBMCs and tumor samples. PBMCs were collected pretreatment and during treatment, and were isolated and stored as previously described. After removal of 5 bases from V and 2 bases from J, the junction retains 5 bases not matched to a gene. The CDR3 measures 15 amino acids from cysteine to phenylalanine. The sequence is cut down to CDR3 DNA, 45 bases in frame from base 1. CDR1 is given as SGHNT and CDR2 as YENEEA, both from the germline V gene. General study outcomes and caveats: Patients with durable benefit showed greater expansion of tumor-associated TCR clones in peripheral blood 3 weeks after starting treatment (n of about 20, p = 0.022). Because the sample size was small (n = 29) and many of the analyses were exploratory, the results are meant to be hypothesis-generating. A pretreatment peripheral blood TCR clonality below the median was linked to improved progression-free and overall survival.

Synthetic TCR analog templates were spiked into each PCR to estimate absolute template abundance from read counts. The immunoSEQ assay was used to amplify TCRbeta CDR3 regions from genomic DNA with bias-controlled V and J gene primers. Rearranged TCRbeta segments were sequenced at approximately 20X coverage. Turning to the authors' computational methods: Sequencing errors were corrected by clustering and CDR3s were annotated against IMGT to assign V, D and J genes. Out-of-frame and stop-codon sequences were excluded, and only productive TCRbeta rearrangements were used in downstream analyses. Clonality was calculated as one minus the Shannon entropy normalized by the log of the number of unique productive sequences. Fisher's exact test with Benjamini-Hochberg correction, using a cutoff of adjusted p below 0.01, was how clones that differed between time points or between blood and tumor were identified. This immuneACCESS table, as held by TCRdb, lists in-frame sequences with V and J called but not all clones. Of the missing ones, under half trace to an unresolved V gene in checked studies; the others have no known cause. V and J calls plus clone size are reproduced from that table; the DNA served to infer D and trimming. In all, the sample holds tens of thousands of clones, and around 84% of those were seen once. The ten most abundant clones make up 1.8% of the sample.

The sequence was obtained from a man over 45 with urothelial cancer. The sequence is built from TRBV11-3 and TRBJ1-3, with 8 bases matching TRBD1. The starting material was PBMCs, obtained around atezolizumab (anti-PD-L1) treatment. The CDR3 has the sequence CASSPGQGPGNTIYF. In nucleotide form, the sequence is TGTGCCAGCAGCCCTGGACAGGGACCTGGAAACACCATATATTTT.